These T cell receptor beta chains were read from a single sample in a study of blood T cell repertoires in COVID-19. Produced via immunoSEQ multiplex PCR; TCRdb's table is partial and in-frame only. The sample records about 64,000 clones, roughly two thirds being singletons. Source material: PBMCs or T cells enriched from blood (not recorded which). The origin of the receptors is an older woman who had been exposed to COVID-19. Both conserved end residues are part of each CDR3. Fields, in order: J gene, clone size, V gene, CDR3 protein. Size tells how often a clone was seen (once, few, many) or the class of an expanded clone, and some rows leave it out.

J: TRBJ2-1
size: .
V: TRBV6-4
CDR3: CASRTGEQFF

J: TRBJ1-3
size: .
V: TRBV7-9
CDR3: CASSLNRVSGNTIYF

J: TRBJ1-2
size: .
V: TRBV28
CDR3: CASSLSQNYGYTF

J: TRBJ1-1
size: .
V: TRBV7-2
CDR3: CASSSRVTNTEAFF

J: TRBJ1-2
size: .
V: TRBV28
CDR3: CASSGGDPFYGYTF

J: TRBJ1-4
size: few
V: TRBV9
CDR3: CASSAHRDDFKLFF

J: TRBJ2-5
size: once
V: TRBV19
CDR3: CASSRGLAGAGETQYF

J: TRBJ2-1
size: .
V: TRBV27
CDR3: CASSLFPGGYNEQFF

J: TRBJ2-1
size: .
V: TRBV2
CDR3: CASRRQDNEQFF

J: TRBJ2-2
size: .
V: TRBV4-3
CDR3: CASSPFTGELFF

J: TRBJ2-5
size: .
V: TRBV27
CDR3: CASSLLAQETQYF

J: TRBJ1-5
size: .
V: TRBV10-3
CDR3: CAVGTGGGNQPQHF

J: TRBJ1-3
size: .
V: TRBV29-1
CDR3: CSVDTGTGKGSGNTIYF

J: TRBJ2-2
size: few
V: TRBV15
CDR3: CATSRDLGVSTGELFF

J: TRBJ1-2
size: .
V: TRBV5-4
CDR3: CASSPQRSGISYTF

J: TRBJ2-1
size: .
V: TRBV4-3
CDR3: CASSQGGLDHEQFF

J: TRBJ1-2
size: .
V: TRBV28
CDR3: CASSFKRDGYTF

J: TRBJ2-5
size: .
V: TRBV2
CDR3: CASSDQVGETQYF